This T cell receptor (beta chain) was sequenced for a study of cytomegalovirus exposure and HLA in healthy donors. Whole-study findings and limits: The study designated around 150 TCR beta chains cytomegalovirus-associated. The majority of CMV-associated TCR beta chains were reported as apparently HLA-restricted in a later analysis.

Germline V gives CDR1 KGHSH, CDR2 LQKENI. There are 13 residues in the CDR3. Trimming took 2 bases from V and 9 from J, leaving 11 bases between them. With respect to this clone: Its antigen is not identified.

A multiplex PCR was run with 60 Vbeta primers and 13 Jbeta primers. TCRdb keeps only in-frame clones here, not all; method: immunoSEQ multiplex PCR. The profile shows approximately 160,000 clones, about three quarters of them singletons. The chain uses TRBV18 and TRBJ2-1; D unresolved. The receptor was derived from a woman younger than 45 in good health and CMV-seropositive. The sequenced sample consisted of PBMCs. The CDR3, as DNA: TGTGCCAGCTCACCATGGCTAGTGGTTGAGCAGTTCTTC. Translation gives CASSPWLVVEQFF.